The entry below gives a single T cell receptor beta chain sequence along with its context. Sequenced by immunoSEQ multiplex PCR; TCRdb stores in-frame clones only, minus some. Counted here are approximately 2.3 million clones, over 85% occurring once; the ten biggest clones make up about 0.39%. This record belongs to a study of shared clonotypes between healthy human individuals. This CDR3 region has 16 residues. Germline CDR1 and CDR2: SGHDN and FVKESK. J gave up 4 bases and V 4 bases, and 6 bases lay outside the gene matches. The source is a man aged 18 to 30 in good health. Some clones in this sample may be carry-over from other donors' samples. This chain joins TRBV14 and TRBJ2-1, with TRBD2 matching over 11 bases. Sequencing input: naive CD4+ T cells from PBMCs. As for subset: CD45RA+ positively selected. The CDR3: CASSLTLAGGYNEQFF. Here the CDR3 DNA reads TGTGCCAGCAGCCTCACTTTAGCGGGAGGGTACAATGAGCAGTTCTTC.